The 8 T cell receptor beta chains below come from one sample, sequenced in a study of shared clonotypes between healthy human individuals. Sequencing used immunoSEQ multiplex PCR; TCRdb keeps in-frame clones, though not all of them. The table has about 1.5 million clones, roughly 97% seen once. Sequenced sample: naive CD4+ T cells sorted from blood. The subset is: CD45RA+ positively selected. These receptors were taken from a man aged 25-45 years in good health.

The chain combines TRBV10-3 with TRBJ2-1; D is perhaps TRBD1 (5 bases). This CDR3 spans 11 amino acids. Looked up from germline, CDR1 is ENHRY and CDR2 is SYGVKD. The V and J ends lost 6 bases and 5 bases respectively, with 5 bases between them. The CDR3 bases are TGTGCCATCAGACAGGACAATGAGCAGTTCTTC. It translates to CAIRQDNEQFF.

The rearrangement uses TRBV7-9 and TRBJ1-1; D gene unclear. CDR3 length equals 12 residues. V lost 1 base and J lost 6, with 6 bases in between. Germline CDR1 is SEHNR and CDR2 is FQNEAQ (reference sequence). CDR3 in amino acids: CASSLEEPEAFF. The CDR3 region has the DNA TGTGCCAGCAGCTTAGAGGAACCTGAAGCTTTCTTT.

The chain recombines TRBV11-2 with TRBJ2-2; maybe TRBD1 (5 bases). The CDR3 is made up of 16 amino acids. The germline gives CDR1 SGHAT, CDR2 FQNNGV. Trimming pared 5 bases from V and 4 bases from J, leaving 17 bases between. CDR3 loop: CASSQGPSVGTGELFF. The DNA for the CDR3 is TGTGCCAGCAGCCAGGGCCCGTCAGTCGGCACCGGGGAGCTGTTTTTT. The variable domain in full, completed from reference TRBV11-2 and TRBJ2-2, reads EAGVAQSPRYKIIEKRQSVAFWCNPISGHATLYWYQQILGQGPKLLIQFQNNGVVDDSQLPKDRFSAERLKGVDSTLKIQPAKLEDSAVYLCASSQGPSVGTGELFFGEGSRLTVL.

The CDR3 sequence is CASRSRLLGQEDYGYTF. Here the CDR3 DNA reads TGTGCCAGCAGATCACGCCTATTAGGACAGGAGGACTATGGCTACACCTTC. The genes are TRBV5-8 and TRBJ1-2; 7 bases are a match to TRBD1. The trim removed 5 bases at V and 3 bases at J, leaving 16 bases unmatched. Germline loops: CDR1 SGHTS, CDR2 YDEGEE. This CDR3 has 17 amino acids.

The gene calls are TRBV13 and TRBJ2-1; 7 bases fit TRBD2. The CDR3 spans 14 residues. The germline V gene encodes CDR1 PRHDT and CDR2 FYEKMQ (reference sequence). V dropped 4 bases and J dropped 7; count of bases not matched to a gene: 7. This chain's CDR3 is CASSSGLEVNEQFF. As DNA, the CDR3 is TGTGCCAGCAGCTCCGGACTAGAGGTAAATGAGCAGTTCTTC. The variable domain in full, completed from reference TRBV13 and TRBJ2-1, reads AAGVIQSPRHLIKEKRETATLKCYPIPRHDTVYWYQQGPGQDPQFLISFYEKMQSDKGSIPDRFSAQQFSDYHSELNMSSLELGDSALYFCASSSGLEVNEQFFGPGTRLTVL.

The V gene is TRBV18, the J gene TRBJ1-4, with 8 bases aligning to TRBD1. Germline V gene lookup returns CDR1 KGHSH and CDR2 LQKENI. The CDR3 totals 14 residues. The junction had 8 bases not matched to a gene; V was cut back by 6 bases and J by 8 bases. The CDR3 DNA reads TGTGCCAGCTCCCCAGGGGGCGCTCAGGAAAAACTGTTTTTT. Encoded protein: CASSPGGAQEKLFF.

This chain connects TRBV6-1 to TRBJ2-2; D is ambiguous. The V end was cut by 6 bases, the J end by 6 bases, with 14 bases between. In germline, CDR1 is MNHNS, CDR2 SASEGT. The CDR3 is 14 residues long. This chain's CDR3 is CASSSQMVAGELFF. CDR3 DNA sequence: TGTGCCAGCAGCTCCCAGATGGTGGCCGGGGAGCTGTTTTTT.

The rearrangement joins TRBV7-2 to TRBJ1-4, with 12 bases lining up with TRBD1. Germline V CDR1 and CDR2: SGHTA, FQGNSA. The CDR3 contains 15 residues. V shed 6 bases and J 5 bases; nucleotides not matched to a gene: 4. Here the CDR3 DNA reads TGTGCCAGCAGGGGACAGGGGGCGTTAAATGAAAAACTGTTTTTT. This sequence encodes CASRGQGALNEKLFF.